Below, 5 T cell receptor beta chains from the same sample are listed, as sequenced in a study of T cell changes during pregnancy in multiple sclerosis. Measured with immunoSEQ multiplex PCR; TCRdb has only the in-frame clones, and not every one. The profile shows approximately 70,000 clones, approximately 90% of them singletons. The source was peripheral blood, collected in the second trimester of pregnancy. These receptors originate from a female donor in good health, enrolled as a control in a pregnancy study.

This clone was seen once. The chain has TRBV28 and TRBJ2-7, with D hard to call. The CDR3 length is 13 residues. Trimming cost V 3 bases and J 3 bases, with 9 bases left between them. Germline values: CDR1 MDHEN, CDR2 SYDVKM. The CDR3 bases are TGTGCCAGCAGTTTCCCGAGGCGCTACGAGCAGTACTTC. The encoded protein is CASSFPRRYEQYF.

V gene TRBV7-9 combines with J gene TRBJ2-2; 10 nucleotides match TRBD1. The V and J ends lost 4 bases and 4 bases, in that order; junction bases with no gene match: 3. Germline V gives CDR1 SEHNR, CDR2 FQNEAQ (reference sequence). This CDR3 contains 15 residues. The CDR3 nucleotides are TGTGCCAGCAGCTGGACAGGGGGTTCCACCGGGGAGCTGTTTTTT. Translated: CASSWTGGSTGELFF.

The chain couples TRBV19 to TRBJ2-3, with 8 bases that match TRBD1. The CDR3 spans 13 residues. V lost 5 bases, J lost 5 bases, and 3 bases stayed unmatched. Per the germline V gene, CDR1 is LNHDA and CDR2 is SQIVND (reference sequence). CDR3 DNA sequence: TGTGCCAGTAGTCCACAGGGGGTAGATACGCAGTATTTT. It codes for CASSPQGVDTQYF.

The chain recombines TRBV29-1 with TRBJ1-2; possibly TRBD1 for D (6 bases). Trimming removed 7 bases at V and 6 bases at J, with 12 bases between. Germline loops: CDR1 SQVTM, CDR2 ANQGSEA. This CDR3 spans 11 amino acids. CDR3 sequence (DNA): TGCAGCGGCGGACAGTCGGATGGCTACACCTTC. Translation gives CSGGQSDGYTF.

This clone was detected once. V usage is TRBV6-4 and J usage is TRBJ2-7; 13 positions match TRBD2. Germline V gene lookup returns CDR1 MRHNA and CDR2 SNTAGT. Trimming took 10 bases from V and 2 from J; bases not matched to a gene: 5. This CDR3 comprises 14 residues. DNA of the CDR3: TGTGCCACCTGGGGACTAGCGGGGACCTACGAGCAGTACTTC. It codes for CATWGLAGTYEQYF.